A single TCR beta chain is shown here with its context. The antigen remains unidentified. Being one base from a much bigger clone, this may be a read error. Time point meaning: patch test 3, about 24 weeks after DPC sensitization. Stated treatment: therapeutic diphenylcyclopropenone sensitization with weekly scalp DPC. This entry belongs to a study of human T cells and chemical hapten exposure. Whole-study results and caveats: In comparison with controls, expanded TCRs gave rise to a significantly larger number of large CDR3 similarity clusters.

TCRdb reprocessed the RACE reads with MiXCR, giving one entry per CDR3 protein. In the table there are over 55,000 distinct CDR3 sequences, over 8.5% of which are singletons. Here the sequenced sample was whole blood, taken in connection with sensitization to the hapten diphenylcyclopropenone (DPC). The TCR comes from a woman aged 45-60 years with alopecia areata. Some clones in this sample may be carry-over from other donors' samples.

CDR3 coding DNA: TGTGTCAGCAGCTTAGGGCAGGCTGGCCACTATGGCTACACCTTC. Encoded protein: CVSSLGQAGHYGYTF. This rearrangement joins TRBV7-6 to TRBJ1-2; D uncertain. Germline CDR1 SGHVS, CDR2 FNYEAQ. The CDR3 consists of 15 residues.